Sequencing of this TCR beta chain was carried out in a study of identical twins. CDR3 length: 13 amino acids. Trimming left V 2 bases short and J 0 bases short, with 4 bases between. Germline CDR1 reads SGHTA; CDR2 reads FQGTGA. Template switching added a universal primer binding site, and final cDNA carried unique molecular identifiers. TCRdb ran MiXCR on the 5' RACE reads and lists one entry per CDR3 protein. The table lists fewer than 900,000 distinct CDR3 sequences, 21% of them singletons. This clonotype was counted many times. Its specificity is not known. Notes on the study in general: Conclusions rested on cross-sectional statistics rather than following the same donors. Carriage of fewer insertions was seen in abundant cord blood beta clonotypes, whereas memory repertoires showed none.

Separately, the same data were catalogued under a study of T cells expressing NK-cell markers.

Sequenced: PBMCs. This chain connects TRBV7-3 to TRBJ1-1; D gene unclear. This clonotype originated in a young woman in good health. The CDR3 loop is CASSLQLNTEAFF. CDR3 DNA sequence: TGTGCCAGCAGCTTACAACTGAACACTGAAGCTTTCTTT.